Shown below are 14 T cell receptor beta chains from a single sample sequenced in a study of CD8+ T cells in alopecia areata. Treatment here: oral pan-JAK inhibitor, 5-10 mg twice daily. It was cDNA, reverse transcribed from extracted RNA, that served as the sequencing template. Assay used: immunoSEQ multiplex PCR; TCRdb lists only in-frame clones, some missing. The sample contains approximately 180,000 clones, over 55% of which appear only once. Source: CD4+ T cells sorted from blood, taken at week 24, from a patient treated with tofacitinib. These receptor sequences come from a human donor with alopecia areata.

The chain carries TRBV30 and TRBJ1-1, with 10 nucleotides matching TRBD1. The V gene's germline CDR1 is GTSNPN and CDR2 SVGIG (reference sequence). The CDR3 has 15 amino acids. V was pared by 2 bases and J by 11 bases, with 14 bases of the junction left unmatched. CDR3: CAWSRPGQGLGGAFF. Here the CDR3 DNA reads TGTGCCTGGAGTCGACCGGGACAGGGGCTCGGTGGGGCTTTCTTT.

V usage is TRBV2 and J usage is TRBJ2-7; possible D gene TRBD1, 6 bases. V was clipped by 4 bases and J by 3 bases, with 16 bases between them. From germline, CDR1 is SNHLY and CDR2 FYNNEI. The CDR3 is made up of 15 amino acids. The DNA of the CDR3 is TGTGCCAGCAGTGGGGACATCCTGCGGCTCTACGAGCAGTACTTC. As protein: CASSGDILRLYEQYF.

This clone was observed a few times. The rearrangement uses TRBV10-3 and TRBJ1-1; the match to TRBD1 covers 8 bases. Germline loops: CDR1 ENHRY, CDR2 SYGVKD. J was trimmed by 3 bases and V by 11 bases; bases with no gene match: 8. This CDR3 is built from 13 residues. The CDR3 spells CAAKDREDTEAFF. In DNA, the CDR3 is TGTGCCGCAAAGGACAGGGAGGACACTGAAGCTTTCTTT.

There are a few counts of this clone. J is TRBJ1-2 and V is TRBV29-1, with D uncertain. CDR1 is SQVTM, CDR2 ANQGSEA, per germline. Trimming took 2 bases from V and 7 from J, leaving 8 bases between them. The CDR3 runs 11 residues. The CDR3 DNA reads as TGCAGCGTTGAATTAGAAGTTGGCTACACCTTC. Protein sequence: CSVELEVGYTF.

The V and J genes are TRBV4-3 and TRBJ2-7; TRBD1 matches 11 bases. V lost 0 bases to trimming and J lost 0 bases; unmatched junction nucleotides: 7. Germline V lookup: CDR1 LGHNA, CDR2 YSLEER. This CDR3 contains 18 residues. The CDR3 nucleotides are TGCGCCAGCAGCCAAGATTGGACAGGGGGCGACTACTCCTACGAGCAGTACTTC. Encoded protein: CASSQDWTGGDYSYEQYF.

The chain recombines TRBV4-2 with TRBJ2-6, with D unresolved. V gave up 6 bases and J gave up 4 bases, with 16 bases separating them. The CDR3 runs to 16 residues. Per germline, CDR1 LGHNA and CDR2 YNFKEQ. The CDR3 is CASSPQAFAGANVLTF. In DNA form, the CDR3 reads TGTGCCAGCAGTCCGCAGGCCTTTGCGGGGGCCAACGTCCTGACTTTC.

CDR3 DNA: TGTGCCAGCAGCCCACGACAGGGGACTTACTACGAGCAGTACTTC. Its protein product is CASSPRQGTYYEQYF. The chain joins TRBV11-2 to TRBJ2-7; 8 nucleotides line up with TRBD1. CDR3 length: 15 amino acids. With 5 bases clipped from V and 3 bases from J, the junction kept 9 bases outside the gene matches. Germline V CDR1 and CDR2: SGHAT, FQNNGV.

V usage is TRBV14 and J usage is TRBJ2-5; D uncertain. This CDR3 region has 14 residues. Germline CDR1 SGHDN, CDR2 FVKESK. V gave up 1 base and J gave up 5 bases, with 11 bases separating them. The CDR3, as DNA: TGTGCCAGCAGCCAAGGAATTCTTGGGGAGACCCAGTACTTC. It specifies CASSQGILGETQYF.

There are a few counts of this clone. This chain joins TRBV29-1 and TRBJ2-7, with D perhaps matching TRBD1 (5 bases). There are 11 residues in the CDR3. Germline assignment: CDR1 SQVTM and CDR2 ANQGSEA. V lost 3 bases and J 6 bases, leaving 9 bases between the germline ends. This chain's CDR3 is CSVDRGSEQYF. The CDR3 region has the DNA TGCAGCGTTGATAGGGGCAGCGAGCAGTACTTC.

CDR3 protein: CAISDAGAGANVLTF. DNA of the CDR3: TGTGCCATCAGTGATGCTGGGGCTGGGGCCAACGTCCTGACTTTC. This rearrangement joins TRBV10-3 to TRBJ2-6; D gene unclear. CDR3 length: 15 amino acids. The germline gives CDR1 ENHRY, CDR2 SYGVKD. Deletions cut 3 bases from V and 2 bases from J, with 8 bases between.

This rearrangement joins TRBV5-1 to TRBJ2-6, with D perhaps given as TRBD1 or TRBD2 (5 bases each). V lost 1 base, J lost 4 bases, and 9 bases lay in between. CDR1 is SGHRS and CDR2 is YFSETQ in the germline V gene. The CDR3 runs to 15 residues. The CDR3 nucleotides read TGCGCCAGCAGCTTGTCGGGGACCGGGGCCAACGTCCTGACTTTC. It is translated as CASSLSGTGANVLTF.

This chain links TRBV25-1 with TRBJ1-6; D remains unclear. Germline V CDR1 and CDR2: MGHDK, SYGVNS. Trimming took 3 bases from V and 7 from J, leaving 7 bases between them. This CDR3 contains 13 residues. In nucleotides, the CDR3 is TGTGCCAGCAGTGACGCGGGGAATTCACCCCTCCACTTT. Translated, it gives CASSDAGNSPLHF. Full variable domain (remainder filled in from reference TRBV25-1 and TRBJ1-6): EADIYQTPRYLVIGTGKKITLECSQTMGHDKMYWYQQDPGMELHLIHYSYGVNSTEKGDLSSESTVSRIRTEHFPLTLESARPSHTSQYLCASSDAGNSPLHFGNGTRLTVT.

CDR3 sequence (DNA): TGTGCCAGCAGTGAAGACGGGGGCTATGGCTACACCTTC. This codes for CASSEDGGYGYTF. The chain carries TRBV25-1 and TRBJ1-2; tentatively, D is TRBD1 (5 bases). Germline V lookup: CDR1 MGHDK, CDR2 SYGVNS. The CDR3 length is 13 residues. V shed 2 bases and J shed 4 bases, with 8 bases lying between them.

The V call is TRBV29-1, the J call TRBJ2-7; no reliable D call. The germline CDR1 and CDR2 sequences are SQVTM and ANQGSEA. CDR3 length: 14 residues. V was pared by 4 bases and J by 2 bases, with 15 bases between. The CDR3 DNA sequence: TGCAGCGTTGTCTTACAAGGCAGAACCTACGAGCAGTACTTC. Its protein product is CSVVLQGRTYEQYF.